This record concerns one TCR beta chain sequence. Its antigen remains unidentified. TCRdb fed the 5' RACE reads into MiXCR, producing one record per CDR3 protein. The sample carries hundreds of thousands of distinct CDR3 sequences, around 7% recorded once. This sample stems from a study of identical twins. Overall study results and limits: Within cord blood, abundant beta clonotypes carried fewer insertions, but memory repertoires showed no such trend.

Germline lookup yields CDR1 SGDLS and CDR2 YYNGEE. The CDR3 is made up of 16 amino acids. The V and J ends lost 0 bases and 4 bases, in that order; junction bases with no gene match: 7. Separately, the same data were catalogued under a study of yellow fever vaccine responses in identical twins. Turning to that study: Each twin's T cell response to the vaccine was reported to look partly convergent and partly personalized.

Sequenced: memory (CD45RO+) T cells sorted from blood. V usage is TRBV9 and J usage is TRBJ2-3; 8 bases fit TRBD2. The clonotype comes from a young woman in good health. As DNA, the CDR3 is TGTGCCAGCAGCGTAGGGCTACGGGGGGGAGCAGATACGCAGTATTTT. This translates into CASSVGLRGGADTQYF.